This T cell receptor beta chain was sequenced for a study of technical replicates of blood from a handful of donors (TCRdb year 2017). The germline V gene provides CDR1 MRHNA and CDR2 SNTAGT. V sheds 8 bases and J sheds 6 bases, leaving 37 bases between their ends. The cysteine opens and the phenylalanine closes a CDR3 of 20 amino acids. The read is trimmed to its CDR3 DNA, 60 bases read in frame from base 1. Libraries were constructed by the immunoSEQ multiplex PCR assay. TCRdb's version of the immuneACCESS table is confined to in-frame rearrangements and falls short of the full clone set. An unresolved V gene accounts for under half of the shortfall where checked; the remainder is of unknown origin. This sample is represented by around 89,000 clones; around 96% of them were singletons. The top ten clonotypes cover approximately 0.24% of the sample. Comment on this clone: Its antigen remains unidentified. No base-level quality is on record; no much larger clone is a single base apart.

The TCR was taken from a human donor in good health. Sequenced material: T cells isolated from PBMCs. Recombination joined TRBV6-4 with TRBJ1-1, with the D gene too uncertain to name. The nucleotide sequence is given as TGTGCCAGCGTGAAAAAGAGAAAACAAAAGCCGCAGGACTTCTGCCCTGAAGCTTTCTTT. Translated, it gives CASVKKRKQKPQDFCPEAFF.